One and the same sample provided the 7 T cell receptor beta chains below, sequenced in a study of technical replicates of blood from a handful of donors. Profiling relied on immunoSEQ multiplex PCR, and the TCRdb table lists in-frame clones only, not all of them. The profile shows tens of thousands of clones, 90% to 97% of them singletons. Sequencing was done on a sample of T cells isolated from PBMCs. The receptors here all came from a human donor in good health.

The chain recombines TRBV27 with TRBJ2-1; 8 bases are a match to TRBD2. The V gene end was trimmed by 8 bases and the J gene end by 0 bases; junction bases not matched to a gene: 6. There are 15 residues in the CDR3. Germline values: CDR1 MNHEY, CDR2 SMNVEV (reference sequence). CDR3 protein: CASCSGVSSYNEQFF. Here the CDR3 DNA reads TGTGCCAGCTGTAGCGGGGTAAGCTCCTACAATGAGCAGTTCTTC.

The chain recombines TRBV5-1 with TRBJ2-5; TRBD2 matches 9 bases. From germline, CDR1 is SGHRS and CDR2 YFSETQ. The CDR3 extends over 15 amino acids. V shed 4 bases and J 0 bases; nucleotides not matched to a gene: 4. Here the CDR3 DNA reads TGCGCCAGCAGCAGGTCTAGCGGGAACCAAGAGACCCAGTACTTC. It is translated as CASSRSSGNQETQYF.

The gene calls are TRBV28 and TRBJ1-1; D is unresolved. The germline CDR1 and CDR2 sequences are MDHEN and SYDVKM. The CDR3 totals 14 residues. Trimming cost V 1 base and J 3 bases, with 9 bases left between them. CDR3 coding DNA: TGTGCCAGCAGTTTATACGGTGCCCACACTGAAGCTTTCTTT. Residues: CASSLYGAHTEAFF.

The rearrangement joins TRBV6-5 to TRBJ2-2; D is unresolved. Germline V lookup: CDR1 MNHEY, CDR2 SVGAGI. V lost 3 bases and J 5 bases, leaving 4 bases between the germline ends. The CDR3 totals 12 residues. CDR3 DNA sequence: TGTGCCAGCAGTTATATGACCGGGGAGCTGTTTTTT. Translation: CASSYMTGELFF.

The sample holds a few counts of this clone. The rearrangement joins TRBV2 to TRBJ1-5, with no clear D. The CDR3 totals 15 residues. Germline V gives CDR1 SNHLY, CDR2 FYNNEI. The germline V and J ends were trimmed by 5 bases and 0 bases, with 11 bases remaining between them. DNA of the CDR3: TGTGCCAGCAGTCCGACTCCCAATAGCAATCAGCCCCAGCATTTT. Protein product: CASSPTPNSNQPQHF.

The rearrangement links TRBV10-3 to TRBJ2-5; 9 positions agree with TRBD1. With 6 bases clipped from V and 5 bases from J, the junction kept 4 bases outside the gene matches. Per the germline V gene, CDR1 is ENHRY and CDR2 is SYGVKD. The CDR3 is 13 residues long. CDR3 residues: CAISEGQGETQYF. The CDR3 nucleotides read TGTGCCATCAGCGAGGGACAGGGCGAGACCCAGTACTTC.

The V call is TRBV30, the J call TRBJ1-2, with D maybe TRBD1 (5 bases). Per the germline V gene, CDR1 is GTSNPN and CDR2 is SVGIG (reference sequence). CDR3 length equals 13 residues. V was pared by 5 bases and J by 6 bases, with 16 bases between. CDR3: CAWGAGGSDGYTF. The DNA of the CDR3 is TGTGCCTGGGGGGCCGGGGGATCGGATGGCTACACCTTC.